This TCR beta chain stems from a study of identical twins' blood T cells. Reared together, all three twin pairs probably met the same infectious agents and vaccines. There are a few counts of this clonotype. As yet, its antigen is unknown. A previously described protocol, modified, built RNA-based TCR cDNA libraries. MiXCR, run by TCRdb on the 5' RACE reads, gives a single entry per CDR3 protein. The repertoire holds hundreds of thousands of distinct CDR3 sequences, with 28% as singletons. General observations from the study: Twin repertoire similarity may partly reflect shared environment.

The clonotype originates from a woman aged 18 to 50 in good health. The sequenced material came from PBMCs.

The CDR3 DNA follows: TGCAGTGCTCCCGAAGGGTGGGATAATTCACCCCTCCACTTT. Translation gives CSAPEGWDNSPLHF. The chain employs TRBV20-1 and TRBJ1-6; no definite D call. V lost 5 bases and J lost 5, with 13 bases in between. The germline V gene has CDR1 DFQATT and CDR2 SNEGSKA (reference sequence). The CDR3 spans 14 residues.